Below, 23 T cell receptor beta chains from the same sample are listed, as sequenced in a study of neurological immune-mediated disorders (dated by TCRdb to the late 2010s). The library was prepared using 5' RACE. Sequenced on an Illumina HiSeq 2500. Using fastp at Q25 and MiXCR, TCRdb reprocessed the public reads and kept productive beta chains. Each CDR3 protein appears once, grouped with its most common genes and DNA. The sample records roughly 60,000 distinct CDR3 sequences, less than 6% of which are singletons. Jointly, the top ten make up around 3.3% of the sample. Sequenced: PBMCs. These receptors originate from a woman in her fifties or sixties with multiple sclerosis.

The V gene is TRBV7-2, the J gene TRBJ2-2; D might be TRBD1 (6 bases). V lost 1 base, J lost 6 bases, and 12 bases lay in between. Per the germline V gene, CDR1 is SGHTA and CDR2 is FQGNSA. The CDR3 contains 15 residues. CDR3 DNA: TGTGCCAGCAGCTTAGGAGACAGGAGGCCCGGGGAGCTGTTTTTT. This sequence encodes CASSLGDRRPGELFF. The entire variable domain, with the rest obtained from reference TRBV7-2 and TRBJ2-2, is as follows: GAGVSQSPSNKVTEKGKDVELRCDPISGHTALYWYRQSLGQGLEFLIYFQGNSAPDKSGLPSDRFSAERTGGSVSTLTIQRTQQEDSAVYLCASSLGDRRPGELFFGEGSRLTVL.

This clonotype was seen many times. The CDR3 spells CASSAGTGIYYGYTF. The CDR3 region has the DNA TGTGCCAGCAGCGCCGGGACAGGGATCTACTATGGCTACACCTTC. The rearrangement uses TRBV7-2 and TRBJ1-2, with 9 positions matching TRBD1. CDR1 SGHTA and CDR2 FQGNSA come from the germline V gene. J was trimmed by 3 bases and V by 5 bases; bases with no gene match: 7. This CDR3 comprises 15 residues.

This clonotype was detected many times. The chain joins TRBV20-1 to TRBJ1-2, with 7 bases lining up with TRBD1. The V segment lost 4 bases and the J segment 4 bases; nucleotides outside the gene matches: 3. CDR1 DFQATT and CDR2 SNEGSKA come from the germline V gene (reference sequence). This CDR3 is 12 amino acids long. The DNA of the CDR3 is TGCAGTGCTACAGGGGGAGGCTATGGCTACACCTTC. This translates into CSATGGGYGYTF.

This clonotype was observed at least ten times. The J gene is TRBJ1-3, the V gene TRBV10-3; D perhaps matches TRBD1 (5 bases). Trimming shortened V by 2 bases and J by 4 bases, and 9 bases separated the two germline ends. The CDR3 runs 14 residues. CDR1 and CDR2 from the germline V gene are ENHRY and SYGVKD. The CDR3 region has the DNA TGTGCCATCAGTGAGGCCGGGGCCGGAAACACCATATATTTT. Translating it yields CAISEAGAGNTIYF.

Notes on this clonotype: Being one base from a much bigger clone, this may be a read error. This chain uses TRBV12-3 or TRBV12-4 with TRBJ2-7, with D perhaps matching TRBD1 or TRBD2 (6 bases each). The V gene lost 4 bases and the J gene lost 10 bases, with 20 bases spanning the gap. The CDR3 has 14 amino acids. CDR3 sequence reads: CASSSVERGVFQYF. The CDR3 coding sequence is TGTGCCAGCAGTTCGGTCGAAAGGGGGGTTTTTCAGTACTTC.

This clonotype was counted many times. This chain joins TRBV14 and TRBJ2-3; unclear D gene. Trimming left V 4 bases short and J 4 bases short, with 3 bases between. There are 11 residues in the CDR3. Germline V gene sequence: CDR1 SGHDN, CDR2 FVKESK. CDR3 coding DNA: TGTGCCAGCAGCCGAGCAGATACGCAGTATTTT. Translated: CASSRADTQYF.

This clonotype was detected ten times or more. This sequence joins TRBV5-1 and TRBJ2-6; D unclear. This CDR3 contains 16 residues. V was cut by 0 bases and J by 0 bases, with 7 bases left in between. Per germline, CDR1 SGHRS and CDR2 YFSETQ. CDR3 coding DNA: TGCGCCAGCAGCTTGGCCAGTAGCTCTGGGGCCAACGTCCTGACTTTC. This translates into CASSLASSSGANVLTF.

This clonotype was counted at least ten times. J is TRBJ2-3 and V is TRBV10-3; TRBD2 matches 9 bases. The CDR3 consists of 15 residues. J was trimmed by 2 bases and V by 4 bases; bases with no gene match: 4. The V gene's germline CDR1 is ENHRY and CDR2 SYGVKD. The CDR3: CAISGSGGLTDTQYF. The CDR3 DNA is TGTGCCATCAGTGGTAGCGGGGGCCTCACAGATACGCAGTATTTT.

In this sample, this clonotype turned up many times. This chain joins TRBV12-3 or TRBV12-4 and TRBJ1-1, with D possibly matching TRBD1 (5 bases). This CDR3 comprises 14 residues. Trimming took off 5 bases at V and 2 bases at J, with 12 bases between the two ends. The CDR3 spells CASSRGQANTEAFF. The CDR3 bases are TGTGCCAGCAGTCGGGGCCAGGCTAACACTGAAGCTTTCTTT.

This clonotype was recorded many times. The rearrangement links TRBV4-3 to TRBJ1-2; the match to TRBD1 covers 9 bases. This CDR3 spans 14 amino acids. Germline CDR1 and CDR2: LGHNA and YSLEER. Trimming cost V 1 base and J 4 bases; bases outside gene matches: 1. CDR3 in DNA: TGCGCCAGCAGCCAAGGGACAGGGGCCTATGGCTACACCTTC. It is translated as CASSQGTGAYGYTF.

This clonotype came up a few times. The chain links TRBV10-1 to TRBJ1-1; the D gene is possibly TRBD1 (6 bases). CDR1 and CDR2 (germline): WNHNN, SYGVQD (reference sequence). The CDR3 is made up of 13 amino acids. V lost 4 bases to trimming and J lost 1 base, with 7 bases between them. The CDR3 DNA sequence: TGCGCCAGCAGTGGACAGGAGAACACTGAAGCTTTCTTT. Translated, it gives CASSGQENTEAFF.

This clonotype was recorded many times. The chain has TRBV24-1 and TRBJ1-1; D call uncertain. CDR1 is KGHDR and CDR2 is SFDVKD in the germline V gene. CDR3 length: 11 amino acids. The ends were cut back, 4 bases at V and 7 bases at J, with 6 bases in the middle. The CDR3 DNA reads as TGTGCCACCAGTGACGCCGGTGAAGCTTTCTTT. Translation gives CATSDAGEAFF.

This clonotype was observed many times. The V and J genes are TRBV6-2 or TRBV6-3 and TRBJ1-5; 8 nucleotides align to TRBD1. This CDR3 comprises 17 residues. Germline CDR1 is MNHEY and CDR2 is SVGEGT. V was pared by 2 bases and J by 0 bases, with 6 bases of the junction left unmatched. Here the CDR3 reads CASSYNPGGLSNQPQHF. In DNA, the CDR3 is TGTGCCAGCAGTTACAACCCAGGGGGCCTTAGCAATCAGCCCCAGCATTTT.

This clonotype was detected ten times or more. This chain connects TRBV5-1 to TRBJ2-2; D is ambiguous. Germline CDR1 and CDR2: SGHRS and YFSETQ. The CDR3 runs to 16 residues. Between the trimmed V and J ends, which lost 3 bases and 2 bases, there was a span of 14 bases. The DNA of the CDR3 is TGCGCCAGCAGCTACCCCGGCGGCGGAAACACCGGGGAGCTGTTTTTT. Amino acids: CASSYPGGGNTGELFF.

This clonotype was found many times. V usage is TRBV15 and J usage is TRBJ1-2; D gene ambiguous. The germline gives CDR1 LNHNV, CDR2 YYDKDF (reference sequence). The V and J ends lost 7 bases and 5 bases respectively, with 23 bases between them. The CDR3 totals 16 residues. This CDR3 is CATTTSSTGFMYGYTF. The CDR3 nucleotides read TGTGCCACCACCACCTCCTCAACGGGATTTATGTATGGCTACACCTTC.

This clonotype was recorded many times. CDR3: CASSQPPGYDYGYTF. CDR3 nucleotides: TGTGCCAGCAGTCAGCCCCCCGGTTATGACTATGGCTACACCTTC. The V gene is TRBV6-6, the J gene TRBJ1-2; D is unclear. This CDR3 region has 15 residues. Trimming shortened V by 5 bases and J by 3 bases, and 16 bases separated the two germline ends. Germline CDR1 reads MNHNY; CDR2 reads SVGAGI (reference sequence).

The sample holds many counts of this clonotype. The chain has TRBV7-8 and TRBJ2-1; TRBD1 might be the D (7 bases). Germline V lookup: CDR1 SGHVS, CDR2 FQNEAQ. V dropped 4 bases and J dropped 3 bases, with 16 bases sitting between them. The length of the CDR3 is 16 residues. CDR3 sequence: CASSSRQGGIYNEQFF. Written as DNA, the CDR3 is TGTGCCAGCAGCTCGCGGCAGGGGGGTATCTACAATGAGCAGTTCTTC. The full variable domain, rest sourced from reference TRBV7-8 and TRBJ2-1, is GAGVSQSPRYKVAKRGQDVALRCDPISGHVSLFWYQQALGQGPEFLTYFQNEAQLDKSGLPSDRFFAERPEGSVSTLKIQRTQQEDSAVYLCASSSRQGGIYNEQFFGPGTRLTVL.

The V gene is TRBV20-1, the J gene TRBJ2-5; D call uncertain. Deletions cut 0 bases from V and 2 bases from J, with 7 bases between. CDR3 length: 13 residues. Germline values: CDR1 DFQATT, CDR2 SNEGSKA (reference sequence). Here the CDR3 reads CSARDLWQETQYF. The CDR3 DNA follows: TGCAGTGCTAGAGATCTATGGCAAGAGACCCAGTACTTC.

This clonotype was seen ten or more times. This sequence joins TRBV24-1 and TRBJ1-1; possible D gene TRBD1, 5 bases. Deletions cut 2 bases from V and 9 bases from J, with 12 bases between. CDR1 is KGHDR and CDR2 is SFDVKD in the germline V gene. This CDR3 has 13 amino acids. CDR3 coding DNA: TGTGCCACCAGTGATTATGAGACAGACAAAGCTTTCTTT. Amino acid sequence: CATSDYETDKAFF.

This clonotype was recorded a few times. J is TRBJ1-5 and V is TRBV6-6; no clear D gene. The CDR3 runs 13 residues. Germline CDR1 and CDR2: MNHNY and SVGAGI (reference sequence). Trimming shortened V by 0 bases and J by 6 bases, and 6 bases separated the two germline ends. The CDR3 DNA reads TGTGCCAGCAGTTACTCGAAGTTTCAGCCCCAGCATTTT. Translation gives CASSYSKFQPQHF.

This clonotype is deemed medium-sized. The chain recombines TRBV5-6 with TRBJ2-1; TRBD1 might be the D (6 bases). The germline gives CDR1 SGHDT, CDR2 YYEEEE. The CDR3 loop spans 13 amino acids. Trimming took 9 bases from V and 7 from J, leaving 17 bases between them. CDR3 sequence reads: CATTAQGRNEQFF. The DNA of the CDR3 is TGTGCCACCACCGCCCAGGGGCGGAATGAGCAGTTCTTC.

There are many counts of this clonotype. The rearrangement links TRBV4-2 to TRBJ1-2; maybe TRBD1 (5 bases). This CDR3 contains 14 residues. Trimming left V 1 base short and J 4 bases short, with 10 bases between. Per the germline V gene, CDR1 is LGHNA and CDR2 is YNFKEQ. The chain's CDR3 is CASSQGEGPYGYTF. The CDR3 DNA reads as TGTGCCAGCAGCCAAGGAGAGGGGCCCTATGGCTACACCTTC.

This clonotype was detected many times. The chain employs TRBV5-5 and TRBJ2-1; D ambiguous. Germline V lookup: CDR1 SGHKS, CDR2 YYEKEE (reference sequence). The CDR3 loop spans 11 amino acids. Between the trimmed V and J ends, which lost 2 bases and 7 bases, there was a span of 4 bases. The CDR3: CASSFFNEQFF. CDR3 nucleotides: TGTGCCAGCAGCTTTTTTAATGAGCAGTTCTTC.